This T cell receptor (beta chain) derives from a study of T cells in Graves' hyperthyroidism and ophthalmopathy. Study-wide results and limits: Most clonotypes expanded in thyroid above 0.001 were likewise present in blood. Progression to ophthalmopathy was predicted a median of roughly 6.5 months early.

About 10 ml fresh peripheral blood yielded the PBMCs. RNA transcripts were the template for amplifying TCR beta CDR3 regions. During a first-round RT-PCR of the TCR CDR3, the HTBI primer set was used. From the multiplex PCR reads, TCRdb called clonotypes with MiXCR, one entry per CDR3 protein. In the table there are some 770,000 distinct CDR3 sequences, around 17% of which are singletons. Turning to this clonotype: Its antigen is not known.

This TCR was recovered from a young man with Graves' hyperthyroidism. Sequenced: blood.

The CDR3 DNA reads as TGTGCCAGCAGCCAAGATTTAGGGACACAATACTACGAGCAGTACTTC. Its translation is CASSQDLGTQYYEQYF. J is TRBJ2-7 and V is TRBV3-1, with a weak D call TRBD1 (6 bases). CDR1 is LGHDT, CDR2 YNNKEL, per germline (reference sequence). CDR3 length: 16 amino acids. Trimming cost V 0 bases and J 3 bases, with 15 bases left between them.